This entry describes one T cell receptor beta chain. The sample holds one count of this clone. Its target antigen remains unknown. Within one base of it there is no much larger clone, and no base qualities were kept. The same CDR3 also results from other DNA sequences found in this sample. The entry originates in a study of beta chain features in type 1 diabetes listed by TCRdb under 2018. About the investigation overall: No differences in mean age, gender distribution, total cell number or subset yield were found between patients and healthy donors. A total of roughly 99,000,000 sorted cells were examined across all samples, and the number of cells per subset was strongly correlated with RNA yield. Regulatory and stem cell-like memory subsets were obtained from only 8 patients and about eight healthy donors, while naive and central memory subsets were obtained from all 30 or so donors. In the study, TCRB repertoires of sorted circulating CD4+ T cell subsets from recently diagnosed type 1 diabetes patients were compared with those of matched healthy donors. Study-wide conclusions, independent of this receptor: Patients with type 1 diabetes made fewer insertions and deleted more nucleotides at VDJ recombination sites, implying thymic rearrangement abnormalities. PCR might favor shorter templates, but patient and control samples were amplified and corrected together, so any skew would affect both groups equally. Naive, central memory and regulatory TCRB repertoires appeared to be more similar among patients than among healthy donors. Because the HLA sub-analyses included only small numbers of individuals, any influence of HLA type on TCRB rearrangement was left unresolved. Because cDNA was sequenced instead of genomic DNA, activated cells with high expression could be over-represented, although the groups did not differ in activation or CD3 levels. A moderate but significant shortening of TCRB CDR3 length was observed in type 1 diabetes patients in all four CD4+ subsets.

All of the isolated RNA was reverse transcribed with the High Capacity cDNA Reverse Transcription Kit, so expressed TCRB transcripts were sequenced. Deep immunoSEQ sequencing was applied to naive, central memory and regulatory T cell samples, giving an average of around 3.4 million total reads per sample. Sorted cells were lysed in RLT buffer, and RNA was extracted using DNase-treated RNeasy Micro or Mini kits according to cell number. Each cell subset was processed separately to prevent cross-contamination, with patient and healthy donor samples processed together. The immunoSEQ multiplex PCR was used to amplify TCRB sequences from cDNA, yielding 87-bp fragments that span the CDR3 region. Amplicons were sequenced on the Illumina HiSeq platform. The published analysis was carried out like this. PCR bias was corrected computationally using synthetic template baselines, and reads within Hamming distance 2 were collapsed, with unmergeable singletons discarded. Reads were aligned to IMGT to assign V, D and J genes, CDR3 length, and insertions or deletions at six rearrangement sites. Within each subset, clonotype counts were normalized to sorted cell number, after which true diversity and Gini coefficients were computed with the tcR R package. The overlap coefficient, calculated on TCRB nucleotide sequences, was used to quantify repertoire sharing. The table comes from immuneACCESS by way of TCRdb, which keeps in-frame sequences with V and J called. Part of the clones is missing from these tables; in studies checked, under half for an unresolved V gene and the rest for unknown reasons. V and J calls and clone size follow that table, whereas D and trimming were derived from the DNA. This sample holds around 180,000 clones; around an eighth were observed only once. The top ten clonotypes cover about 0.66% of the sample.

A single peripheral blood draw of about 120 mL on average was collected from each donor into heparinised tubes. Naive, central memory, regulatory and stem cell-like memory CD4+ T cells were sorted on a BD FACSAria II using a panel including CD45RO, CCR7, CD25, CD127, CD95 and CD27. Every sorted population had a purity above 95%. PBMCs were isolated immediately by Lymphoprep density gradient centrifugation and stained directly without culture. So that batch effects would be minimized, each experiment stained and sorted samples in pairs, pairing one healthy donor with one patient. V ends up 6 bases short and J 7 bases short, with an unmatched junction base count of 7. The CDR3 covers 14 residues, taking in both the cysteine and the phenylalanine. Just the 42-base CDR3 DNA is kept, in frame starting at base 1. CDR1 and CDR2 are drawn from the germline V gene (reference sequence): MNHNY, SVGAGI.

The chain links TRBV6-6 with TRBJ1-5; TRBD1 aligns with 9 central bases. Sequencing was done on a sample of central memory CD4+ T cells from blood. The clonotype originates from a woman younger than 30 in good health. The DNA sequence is TGTGCCAGCAGCACACAGGGGGCAGGACAGCCCCAGCATTTT. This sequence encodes CASSTQGAGQPQHF.